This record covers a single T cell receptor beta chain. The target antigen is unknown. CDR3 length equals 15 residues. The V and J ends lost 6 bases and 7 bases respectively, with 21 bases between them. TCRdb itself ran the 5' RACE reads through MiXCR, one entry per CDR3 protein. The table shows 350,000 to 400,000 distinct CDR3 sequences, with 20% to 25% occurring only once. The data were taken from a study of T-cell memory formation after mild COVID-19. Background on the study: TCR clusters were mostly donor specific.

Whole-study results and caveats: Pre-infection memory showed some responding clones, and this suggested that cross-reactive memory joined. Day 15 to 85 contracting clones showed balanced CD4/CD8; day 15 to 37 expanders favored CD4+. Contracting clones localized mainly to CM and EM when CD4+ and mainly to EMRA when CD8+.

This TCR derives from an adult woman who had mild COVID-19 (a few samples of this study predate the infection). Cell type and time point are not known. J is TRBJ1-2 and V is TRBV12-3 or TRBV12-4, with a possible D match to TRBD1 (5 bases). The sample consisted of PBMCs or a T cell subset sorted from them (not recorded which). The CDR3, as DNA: TGTGCCAGCAGCCCCATCTCGAGGGGCGCGTCTGGCTACACCTTC. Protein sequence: CASSPISRGASGYTF.